The clone carrying this T cell receptor (beta chain) was observed at least ten times. TCRdb reprocessed the 5' RACE reads via MiXCR and lists one record per CDR3 protein. The profile shows roughly 150,000 distinct CDR3 sequences, 10% to 15% of them singletons. V lost 7 bases, J lost 1 base, and 4 bases stayed unmatched. The CDR3 consists of 15 residues. This sample was included in a study of T-cell memory formation after mild COVID-19. Background on the study: Largely donor-specific TCR clusters were found.

This clonotype was obtained from a man aged 18-30 years who had mild COVID-19 (a few samples of this study predate the infection). Cell type and time point are not known. The sequenced sample consisted of PBMCs or a T cell subset sorted from them (not recorded which). The V gene is TRBV12-3 or TRBV12-4, the J gene TRBJ2-3, with 11 bases fitting TRBD2. CDR3: CASTLAGGGTDTQYF. In nucleotides, the CDR3 is TGTGCCAGCACCCTAGCGGGGGGAGGCACAGATACGCAGTATTTT.